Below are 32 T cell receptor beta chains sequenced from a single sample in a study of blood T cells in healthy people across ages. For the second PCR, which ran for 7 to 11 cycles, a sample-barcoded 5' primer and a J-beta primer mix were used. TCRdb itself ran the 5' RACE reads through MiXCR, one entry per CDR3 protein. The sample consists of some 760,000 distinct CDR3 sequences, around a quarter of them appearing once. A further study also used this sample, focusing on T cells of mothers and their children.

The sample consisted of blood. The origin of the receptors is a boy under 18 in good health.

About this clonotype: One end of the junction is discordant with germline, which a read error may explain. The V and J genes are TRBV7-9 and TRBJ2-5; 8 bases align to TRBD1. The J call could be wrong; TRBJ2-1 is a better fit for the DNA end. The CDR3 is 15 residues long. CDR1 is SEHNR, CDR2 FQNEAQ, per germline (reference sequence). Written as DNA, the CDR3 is TGTGTCAGCAGTCCAGGACAGGGAATCCACAATGAGCAGTTCTTC. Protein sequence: CVSSPGQGIHNEQFF.

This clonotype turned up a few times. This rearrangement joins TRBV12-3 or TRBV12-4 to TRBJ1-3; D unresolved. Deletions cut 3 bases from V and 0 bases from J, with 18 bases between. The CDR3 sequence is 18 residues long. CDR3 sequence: CASSFSVGRSNSGNTIYF. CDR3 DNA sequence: TGTGCCAGCAGTTTTTCTGTTGGCCGTTCCAACTCTGGAAACACCATATATTTT.

In DNA, the CDR3 is TGTGCCAGCAGCCGAGTCGACTTCTCCTACGAGCAGTACTTC. Translation: CASSRVDFSYEQYF. The gene calls are TRBV7-8 and TRBJ2-7; D call uncertain. Trimming left V 5 bases short and J 0 bases short, with 11 bases between. Germline assignment: CDR1 SGHVS and CDR2 FQNEAQ. CDR3 size: 14 residues.

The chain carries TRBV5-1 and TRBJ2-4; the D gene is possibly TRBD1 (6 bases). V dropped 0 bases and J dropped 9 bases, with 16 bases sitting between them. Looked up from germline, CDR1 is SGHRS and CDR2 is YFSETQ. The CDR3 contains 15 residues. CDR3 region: CASSLGYRESSIQYF. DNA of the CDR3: TGCGCCAGCAGCTTGGGGTACAGGGAATCGAGCATTCAGTACTTC. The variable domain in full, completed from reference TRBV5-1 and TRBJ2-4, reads KAGVTQTPRYLIKTRGQQVTLSCSPISGHRSVSWYQQTPGQGLQFLFEYFSETQRNKGNFPGRFSGRQFSNSRSEMNVSTLELGDSALYLCASSLGYRESSIQYFGAGTRLSVL.

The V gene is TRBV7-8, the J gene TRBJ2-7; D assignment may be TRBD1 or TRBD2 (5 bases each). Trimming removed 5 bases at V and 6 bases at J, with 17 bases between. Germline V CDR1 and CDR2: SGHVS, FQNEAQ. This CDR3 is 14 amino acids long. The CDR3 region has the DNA TGTGCCAGCAGCCGAAATTGGGGACGGAGCGAGCAGTACTTC. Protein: CASSRNWGRSEQYF.

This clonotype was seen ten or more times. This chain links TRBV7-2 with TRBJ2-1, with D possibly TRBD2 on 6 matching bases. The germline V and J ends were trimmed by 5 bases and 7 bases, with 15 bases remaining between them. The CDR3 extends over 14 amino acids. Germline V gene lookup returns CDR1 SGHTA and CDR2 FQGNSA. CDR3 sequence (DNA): TGTGCCAGCAGCCCTTTGGGACTGAATAATGAGCAGTTCTTC. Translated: CASSPLGLNNEQFF.

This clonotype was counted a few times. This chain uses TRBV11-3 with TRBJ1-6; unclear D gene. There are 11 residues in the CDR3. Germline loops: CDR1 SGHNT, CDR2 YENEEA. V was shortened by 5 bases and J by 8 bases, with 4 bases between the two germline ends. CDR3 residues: CASSAYSPLHF. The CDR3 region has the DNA TGTGCCAGCAGCGCGTATTCACCCCTCCACTTT.

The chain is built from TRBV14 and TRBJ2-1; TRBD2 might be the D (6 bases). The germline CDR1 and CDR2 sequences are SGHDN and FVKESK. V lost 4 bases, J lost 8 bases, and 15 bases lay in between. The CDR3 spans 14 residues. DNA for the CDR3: TGTGCCAGCAGCCCCCGACTAGTTCTTGATGAGCAGTTCTTC. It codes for CASSPRLVLDEQFF.

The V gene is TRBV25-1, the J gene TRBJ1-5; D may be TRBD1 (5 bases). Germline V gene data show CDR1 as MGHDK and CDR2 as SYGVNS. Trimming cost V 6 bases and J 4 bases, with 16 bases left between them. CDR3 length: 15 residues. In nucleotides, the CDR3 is TGTGCCAGCAGCGCAAGGGGACCGGGGAATCAGCCCCAGCATTTT. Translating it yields CASSARGPGNQPQHF. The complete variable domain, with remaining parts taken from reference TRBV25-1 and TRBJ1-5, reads EADIYQTPRYLVIGTGKKITLECSQTMGHDKMYWYQQDPGMELHLIHYSYGVNSTEKGDLSSESTVSRIRTEHFPLTLESARPSHTSQYLCASSARGPGNQPQHFGDGTRLSIL.

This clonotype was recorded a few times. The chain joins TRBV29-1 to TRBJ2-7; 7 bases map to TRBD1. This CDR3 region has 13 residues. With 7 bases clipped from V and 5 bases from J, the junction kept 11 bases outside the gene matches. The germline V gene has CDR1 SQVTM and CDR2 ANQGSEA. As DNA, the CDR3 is TGCAGCGCCCTCCGGGACAGAGGCAACGAGCAGTACTTC. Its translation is CSALRDRGNEQYF.

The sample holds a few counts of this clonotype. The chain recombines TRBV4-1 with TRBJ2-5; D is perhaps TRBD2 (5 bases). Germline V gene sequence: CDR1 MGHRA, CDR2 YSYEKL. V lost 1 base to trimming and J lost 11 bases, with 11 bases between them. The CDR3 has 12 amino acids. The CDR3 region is CASSQVGKEQYF. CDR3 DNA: TGCGCCAGCAGCCAAGTCGGGAAAGAGCAGTACTTC.

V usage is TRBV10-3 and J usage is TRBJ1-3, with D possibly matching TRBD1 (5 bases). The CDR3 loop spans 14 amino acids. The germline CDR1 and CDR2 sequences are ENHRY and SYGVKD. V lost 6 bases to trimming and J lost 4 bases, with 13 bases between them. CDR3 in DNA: TGTGCCATCAGCCCCGGGGGGTCAGGAAACACCATATATTTT. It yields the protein CAISPGGSGNTIYF.

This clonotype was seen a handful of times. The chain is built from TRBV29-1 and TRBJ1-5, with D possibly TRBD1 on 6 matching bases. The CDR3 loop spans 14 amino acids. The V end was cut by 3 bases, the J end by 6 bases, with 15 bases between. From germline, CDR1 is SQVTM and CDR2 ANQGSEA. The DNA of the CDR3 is TGCAGCGTTGATCCACAGGGTCCGGGTCAGCCCCAGCATTTT. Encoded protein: CSVDPQGPGQPQHF. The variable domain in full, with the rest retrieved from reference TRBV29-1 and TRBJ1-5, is SAVISQKPSRDICQRGTSLTIQCQVDSQVTMMFWYRQQPGQSLTLIATANQGSEATYESGFVIDKFPISRPNLTFSTLTVSNMSPEDSSIYLCSVDPQGPGQPQHFGDGTRLSIL.

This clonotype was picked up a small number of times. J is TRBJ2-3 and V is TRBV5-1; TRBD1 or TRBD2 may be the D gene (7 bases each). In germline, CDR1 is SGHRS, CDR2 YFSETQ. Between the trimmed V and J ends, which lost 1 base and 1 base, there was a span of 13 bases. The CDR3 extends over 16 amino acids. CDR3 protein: CASSLSGTARTDTQYF. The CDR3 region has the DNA TGCGCCAGCAGCTTGAGCGGGACAGCTCGCACAGATACGCAGTATTTT.

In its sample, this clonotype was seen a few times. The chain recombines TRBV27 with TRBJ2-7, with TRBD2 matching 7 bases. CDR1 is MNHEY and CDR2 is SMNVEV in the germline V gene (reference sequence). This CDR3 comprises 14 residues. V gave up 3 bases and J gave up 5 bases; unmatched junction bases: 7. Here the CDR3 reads CASSLTSNPDEQYF. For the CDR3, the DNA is TGTGCCAGCAGTTTGACTAGCAACCCCGACGAGCAGTACTTC.

The CDR3 protein is CASRSAGGGNEQYF. CDR3 sequence (DNA): TGTGCCAGCAGATCCGCCGGGGGGGGCAACGAGCAGTACTTC. This chain links TRBV7-2 with TRBJ2-7, with 8 bases fitting TRBD2. The CDR3 is made up of 14 amino acids. Trimming took 6 bases from V and 5 from J; bases not matched to a gene: 9. Germline CDR1 SGHTA, CDR2 FQGNSA. Looking up the rest from reference TRBV7-2 and TRBJ2-7 gives the full variable domain: GAGVSQSPSNKVTEKGKDVELRCDPISGHTALYWYRQSLGQGLEFLIYFQGNSAPDKSGLPSDRFSAERTGGSVSTLTIQRTQQEDSAVYLCASRSAGGGNEQYFGPGTRLTVT.

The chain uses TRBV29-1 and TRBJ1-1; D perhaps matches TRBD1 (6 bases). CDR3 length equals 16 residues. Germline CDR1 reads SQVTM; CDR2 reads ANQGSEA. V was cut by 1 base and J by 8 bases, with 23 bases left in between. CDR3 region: CSVEVVGGHSDYEAFF. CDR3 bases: TGCAGCGTTGAAGTCGTGGGGGGACACTCTGATTACGAAGCTTTCTTT.

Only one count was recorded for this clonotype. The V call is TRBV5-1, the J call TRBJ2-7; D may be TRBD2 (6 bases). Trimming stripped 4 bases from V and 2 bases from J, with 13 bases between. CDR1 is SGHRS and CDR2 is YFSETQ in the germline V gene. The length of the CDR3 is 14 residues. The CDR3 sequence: CASSKDAGPYEQYF. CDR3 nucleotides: TGCGCCAGCAGCAAGGATGCGGGACCCTACGAGCAGTACTTC.

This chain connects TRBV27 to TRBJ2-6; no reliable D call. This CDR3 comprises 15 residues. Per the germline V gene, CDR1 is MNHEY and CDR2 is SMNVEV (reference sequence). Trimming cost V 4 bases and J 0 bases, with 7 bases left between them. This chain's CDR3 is CASSSPVSGANVLTF. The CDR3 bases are TGTGCCAGCAGTTCACCGGTCTCTGGGGCCAACGTCCTGACTTTC.

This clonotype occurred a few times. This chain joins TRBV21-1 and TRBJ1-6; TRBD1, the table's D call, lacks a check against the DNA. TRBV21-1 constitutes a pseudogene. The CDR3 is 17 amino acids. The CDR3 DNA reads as TGTGCCAGCAGCAAAGCGACAGGGAGACATTATAATTCACCCCTCCACTTT. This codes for CASSKATGRHYNSPLHF.

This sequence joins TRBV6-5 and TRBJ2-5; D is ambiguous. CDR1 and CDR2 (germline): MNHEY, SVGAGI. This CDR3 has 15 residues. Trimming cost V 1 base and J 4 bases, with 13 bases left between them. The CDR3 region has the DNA TGTGCCAGCAGTTACTGGGCGATAGATGGAGAGACCCAGTACTTC. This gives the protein CASSYWAIDGETQYF.

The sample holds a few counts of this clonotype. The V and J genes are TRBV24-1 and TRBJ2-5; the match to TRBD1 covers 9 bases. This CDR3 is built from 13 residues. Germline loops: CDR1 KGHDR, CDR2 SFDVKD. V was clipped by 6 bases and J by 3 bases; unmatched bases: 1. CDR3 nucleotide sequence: TGTGCCACCAGTACAGGGGGCGAAGAGACCCAGTACTTC. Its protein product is CATSTGGEETQYF.

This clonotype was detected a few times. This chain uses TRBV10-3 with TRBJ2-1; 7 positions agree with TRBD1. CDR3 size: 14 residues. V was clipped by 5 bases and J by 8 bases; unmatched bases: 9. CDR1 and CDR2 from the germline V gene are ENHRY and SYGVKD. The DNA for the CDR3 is TGTGCCATCAGTCCAGACAGGGCGCAGGATGAGCAGTTCTTC. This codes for CAISPDRAQDEQFF.

The CDR3 DNA follows: TGTGCCAGCTCAAAAAGCGGGAGCGAAGAGACCCAGTACTTC. Its protein product is CASSKSGSEETQYF. The chain uses TRBV18 and TRBJ2-5; 8 positions agree with TRBD2. With 5 bases clipped from V and 3 bases from J, the junction kept 5 bases outside the gene matches. The CDR3 loop spans 14 amino acids. Germline assignment: CDR1 KGHSH and CDR2 LQKENI. Using reference TRBV18 and TRBJ2-5 for the parts outside the CDR3, the full variable domain is NAGVMQNPRHLVRRRGQEARLRCSPMKGHSHVYWYRQLPEEGLKFMVYLQKENIIDESGMPKERFSAEFPKEGPSILRIQQVVRGDSAAYFCASSKSGSEETQYFGPGTRLLVL.

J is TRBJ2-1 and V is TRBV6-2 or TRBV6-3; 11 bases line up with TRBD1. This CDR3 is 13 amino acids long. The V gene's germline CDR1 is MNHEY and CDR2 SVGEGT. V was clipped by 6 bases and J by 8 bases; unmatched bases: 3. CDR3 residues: CASRGQGEYEQFF. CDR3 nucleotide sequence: TGTGCCAGCAGGGGACAGGGGGAATATGAGCAGTTCTTC.

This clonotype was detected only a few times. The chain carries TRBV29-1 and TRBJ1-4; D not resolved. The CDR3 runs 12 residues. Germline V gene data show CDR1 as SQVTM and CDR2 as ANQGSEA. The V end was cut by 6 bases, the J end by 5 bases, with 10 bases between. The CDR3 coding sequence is TGCAGCGTGTTCTCCGGGAATGAAAAACTGTTTTTT. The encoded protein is CSVFSGNEKLFF.

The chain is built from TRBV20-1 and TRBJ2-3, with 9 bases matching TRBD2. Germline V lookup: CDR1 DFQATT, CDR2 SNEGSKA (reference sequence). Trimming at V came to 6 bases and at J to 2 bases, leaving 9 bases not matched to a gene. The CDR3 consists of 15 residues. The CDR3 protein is CSAAKRGENTDTQYF. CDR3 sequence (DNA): TGCAGTGCCGCTAAGCGGGGGGAAAACACAGATACGCAGTATTTT.

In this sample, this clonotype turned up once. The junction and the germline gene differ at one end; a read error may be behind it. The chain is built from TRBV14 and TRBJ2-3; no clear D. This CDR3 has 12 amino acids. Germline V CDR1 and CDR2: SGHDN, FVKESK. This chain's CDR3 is CASSHVAATQCF. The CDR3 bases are TGTGCCAGCAGCCACGTCGCAGCTACGCAGTGTTTT.

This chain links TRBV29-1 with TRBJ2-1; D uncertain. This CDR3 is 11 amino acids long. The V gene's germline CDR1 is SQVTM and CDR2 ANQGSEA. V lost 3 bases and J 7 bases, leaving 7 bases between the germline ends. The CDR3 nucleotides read TGCAGCGTTGAGAGGCGGAATGAGCAGTTCTTC. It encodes CSVERRNEQFF.

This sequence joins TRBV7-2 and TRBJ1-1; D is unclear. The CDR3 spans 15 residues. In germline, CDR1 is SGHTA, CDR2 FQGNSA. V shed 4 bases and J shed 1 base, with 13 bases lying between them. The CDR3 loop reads CASSWLPTQNTEAFF. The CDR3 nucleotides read TGTGCCAGCAGCTGGTTACCTACTCAGAACACTGAAGCTTTCTTT.

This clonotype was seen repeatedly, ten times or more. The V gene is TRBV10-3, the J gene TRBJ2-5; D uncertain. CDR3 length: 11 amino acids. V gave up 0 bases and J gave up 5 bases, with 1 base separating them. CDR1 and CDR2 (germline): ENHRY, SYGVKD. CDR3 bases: TGTGCCATCAGTGAGTCGGAGACCCAGTACTTC. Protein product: CAISESETQYF.

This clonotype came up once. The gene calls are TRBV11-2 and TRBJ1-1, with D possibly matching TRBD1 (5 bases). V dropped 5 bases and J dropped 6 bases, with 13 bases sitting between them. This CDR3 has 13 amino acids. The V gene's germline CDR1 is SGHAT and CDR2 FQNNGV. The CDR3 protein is CASSVSRGPEAFF. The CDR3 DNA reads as TGTGCCAGCAGCGTCAGTCGGGGACCTGAAGCTTTCTTT.